This T cell receptor (beta chain) appears in the sequencing data of a study of identical twins (dated by TCRdb to the mid-2010s). About the full investigation: The study deep-sequenced TCR alpha and beta repertoires from monozygotic twins, unrelated adults of various ages and cord blood to test whether fetal clonotypes persist. To rule out contamination, replicate twin experiments were performed at different times with different library preparation protocols. The study at large found these results: Recombination models systematically underestimated out-of-frame TCR alpha sharing in monozygotic twins but agreed with sharing between unrelated individuals. Compared with coincidental sharing between unrelated individuals, an excess of low generation-probability sequences was observed among out-of-frame TCR alpha sequences shared between twins. Zero-insertion analyses could be partly confounded by invariant T cells such as MAIT and iNKT, though diverse VJ usage argued against such confounding for most clonotypes. Excess twin sharing in beta out-of-frame sequences was weaker because fewer shared sequences lowered the signal-to-noise ratio. Because the same donors could not be followed over many years, the conclusions relied on cross-sectional statistical analysis. Abundant cord blood beta clonotypes carried fewer insertions; young adult naive repertoires showed a weaker similar trend, while memory repertoires showed none.

Based on the germline V gene, the CDR1 and CDR2 sequences are SGHRS and YFSETQ. Its CDR3 holds 13 amino acids, cysteine through phenylalanine. Only the CDR3 DNA is retained, 39 bases long and in frame from the first base. V is cut back by 0 bases and J by 7 bases, with 1 base in the junction unmatched. This clonotype was seen only a few times. Its cognate antigen has yet to be identified. Base qualities are not at hand, and no much larger clone is one base apart. Every donor was a healthy Caucasian. The twin cohort comprised three pairs of female monozygotic twins, all aged roughly 18 to 30 years. Positive isolation kits from Invitrogen were used to isolate the CD4+ and CD8+ T cell populations. The method behind the library was 5' RACE. The reads were generated on an Illumina HiSeq 2000. Template switching added a universal primer binding site, and the final cDNA carried a unique molecular identifier that allowed TCR cDNA molecules to be counted accurately. Specific primers in the conserved constant-segment region were used to synthesize first-strand cDNA for the TCR alpha and beta chains. Each cDNA library was double barcoded, with a SMART-Mk sample barcode plus Illumina barcodes, to control for contamination. TruSeq adapter sequences and Illumina sample barcodes were added in two successive PCR steps. Sequencing of the TCR alpha and beta cDNA libraries was done on the Illumina HiSeq platform using custom primers. The original methods were these. MiGEC was used to process raw reads and extract unique molecular identifiers, and MiXCR was used to find CDR3 positions. Recombination models were inferred per individual with the repgenHMM and IGoR tools using an EM algorithm. The analysis of shared clonotypes was done with the tcR package in R, with sharing normalized by the product of cloneset sizes. To study raw recombination without the effects of thymic and clonal selection, out-of-frame nonproductive sequences were analyzed. TCRdb redid the processing of the public reads, applying fastp at Q25 and MiXCR, and retained in-frame beta chains. For every CDR3 protein sequence, its rows merge into one entry that carries the most common genes and DNA. It is TCRdb's table, rather than the study itself, that gives the V and J calls and clone size. For this sample the table gives 540,000 or so distinct CDR3 sequences, of which around 24% were detected only once. In total, the top ten clones hold approximately 0.52% of the sample.

The same sample was also studied in work on yellow fever vaccine responses in identical twins. Per the second study: The T cell response to vaccination in identical twins was reported by the authors to appear partly convergent and partly personalized. In the study, vaccine-responding T cell clones were precisely tracked in identical twins.

The material sequenced was CD4+ T cells sorted from blood. The receptor was isolated from a woman aged 18-35 years in good health. This sequence uses TRBV5-1 and TRBJ1-1; a stretch of 9 junction bases matches TRBD1. Here is the DNA: TGCGCCAGCAGCTTGGAGACAGGGGGTGAAGCTTTCTTT. Its translation is CASSLETGGEAFF.